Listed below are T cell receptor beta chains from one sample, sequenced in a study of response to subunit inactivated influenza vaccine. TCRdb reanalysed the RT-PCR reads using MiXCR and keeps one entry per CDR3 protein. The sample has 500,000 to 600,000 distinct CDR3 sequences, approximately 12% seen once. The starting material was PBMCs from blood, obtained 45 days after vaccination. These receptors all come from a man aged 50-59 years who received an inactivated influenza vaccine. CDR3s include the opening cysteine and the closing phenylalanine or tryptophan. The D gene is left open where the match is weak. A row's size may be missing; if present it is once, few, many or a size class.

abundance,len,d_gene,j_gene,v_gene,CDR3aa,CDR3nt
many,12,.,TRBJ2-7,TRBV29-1,CSALSPGYEQYF,TGCAGCGCCCTCTCCCCAGGGTACGAGCAGTACTTC
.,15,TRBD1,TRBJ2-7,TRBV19,CASSVPGTGIYEQYF,TGTGCCAGTAGTGTCCCCGGGACAGGAATCTACGAGCAGTACTTC
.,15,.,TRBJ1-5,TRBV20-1,CSARDPLMGRQPQHF,TGCAGTGCTAGAGATCCCCTCATGGGCCGGCAGCCCCAGCATTTT
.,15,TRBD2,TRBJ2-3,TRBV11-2,CASSIAGGGGDTQYF,TGTGCCAGCAGCATAGCGGGAGGGGGGGGAGATACGCAGTATTTT
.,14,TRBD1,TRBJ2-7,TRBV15,CATSAGTGPYEQYF,TGTGCCACCAGTGCCGGGACAGGGCCCTACGAGCAGTACTTC
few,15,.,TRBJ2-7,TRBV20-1,CSAEPALQRTGEQYF,TGCAGTGCTGAACCCGCCTTACAGAGAACGGGCGAGCAGTACTTC
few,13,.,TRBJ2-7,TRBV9,CASSETSGTEQYF,TGTGCCAGCAGCGAAACCTCTGGCACCGAGCAGTACTTC
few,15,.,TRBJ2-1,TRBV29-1,CSAYEGGIGNNEQFF,TGCAGCGCCTATGAAGGGGGAATAGGGAACAATGAGCAGTTCTTC
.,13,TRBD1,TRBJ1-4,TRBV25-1,CASSEWGQGKLFF,TGTGCCAGCAGTGAATGGGGACAGGGAAAACTGTTTTTT
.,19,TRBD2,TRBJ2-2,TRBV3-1,CASSKEFGGLAVNTGELFF,TGTGCCAGCAGCAAAGAATTCGGCGGACTAGCGGTTAACACCGGGGAGCTGTTTTTT
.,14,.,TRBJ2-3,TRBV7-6,CASSSKQGTDTQYF,TGTGCCAGCAGCTCGAAACAGGGCACAGATACGCAGTATTTT
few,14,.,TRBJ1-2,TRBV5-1,CASSLSGLNYGYTF,TGCGCCAGCAGCTTGTCAGGACTTAACTATGGCTACACCTTC
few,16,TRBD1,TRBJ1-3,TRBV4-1,CASSQAGTGVGNTIYF,TGCGCCAGCAGCCAAGCAGGGACAGGGGTAGGAAACACCATATATTTT
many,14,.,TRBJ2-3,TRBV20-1,CSASDRSPTDTQYF,TGCAGTGCATCCGACAGGAGCCCTACAGATACGCAGTATTTT
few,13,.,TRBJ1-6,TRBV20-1,CSANTGNNSPLHF,TGCAGTGCTAATACAGGGAATAATTCACCCCTCCACTTT
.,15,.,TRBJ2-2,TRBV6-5,CASSFRGRSVGELFF,TGTGCCAGCAGTTTCCGGGGACGATCCGTCGGGGAGCTGTTTTTT
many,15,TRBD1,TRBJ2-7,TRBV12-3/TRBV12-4,CASSPGGTGPYEQYF,TGTGCCAGCAGTCCAGGCGGGACAGGGCCCTACGAGCAGTACTTC
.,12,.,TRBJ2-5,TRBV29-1,CIVGTAGETQYF,TGCATCGTAGGGACTGCCGGAGAGACCCAGTACTTC
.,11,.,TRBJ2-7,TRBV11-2,CASSLAKGQYF,TGTGCCAGCAGCTTAGCCAAAGGGCAGTACTTC
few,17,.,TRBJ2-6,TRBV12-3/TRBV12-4,CASSSGLGLYGANVLTF,TGTGCCAGCAGCAGCGGTCTGGGGCTCTATGGGGCCAACGTCCTGACTTTC
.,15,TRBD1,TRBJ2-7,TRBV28,CASSSMDRVSYEQYF,TGTGCCAGCAGTTCCATGGACAGGGTGTCCTACGAGCAGTACTTC
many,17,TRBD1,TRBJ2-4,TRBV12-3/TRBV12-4,CASSLAGTGVAKNIQYF,TGTGCCAGCAGTTTAGCTGGGACAGGGGTAGCCAAAAACATTCAGTACTTC
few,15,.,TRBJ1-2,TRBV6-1,CASSQWEAGDYGYTF,TGTGCCAGCAGTCAATGGGAGGCAGGAGACTATGGCTACACCTTC
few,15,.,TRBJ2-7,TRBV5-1,CASSLGSPRAYEQYF,TGCGCCAGCAGCTTGGGCAGTCCCCGAGCCTACGAGCAGTACTTC
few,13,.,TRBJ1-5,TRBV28,CASKPPSNQPQHF,TGTGCCAGCAAGCCCCCATCCAATCAGCCCCAGCATTTT
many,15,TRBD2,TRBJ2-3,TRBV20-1,CSAGTSGGARDTQYF,TGCAGTGCCGGGACTAGCGGGGGGGCCAGAGATACGCAGTATTTT
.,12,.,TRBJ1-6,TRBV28,CASSVSGVPLHF,TGTGCCAGCAGTGTATCCGGGGTACCCCTCCACTTT
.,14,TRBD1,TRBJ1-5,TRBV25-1,CASRADRGHQPQHF,TGTGCCAGCAGAGCCGACAGGGGGCATCAGCCCCAGCATTTT
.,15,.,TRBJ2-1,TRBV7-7,CASSRGRGDSNEQFF,TGTGCTAGCTCCCGGGGCCGGGGGGACAGCAATGAGCAGTTCTTC
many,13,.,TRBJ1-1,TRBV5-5,CASSFAGNTEAFF,TGTGCCAGCAGCTTTGCGGGGAACACTGAAGCTTTCTTT
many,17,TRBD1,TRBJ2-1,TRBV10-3,CAISEPGLGQSYNEQFF,TGTGCCATCAGTGAGCCAGGGCTGGGACAGTCCTACAATGAGCAGTTCTTC
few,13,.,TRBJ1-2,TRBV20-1,CSASPRGARGYTF,TGCAGTGCTTCACCTCGGGGGGCGCGAGGCTACACCTTC
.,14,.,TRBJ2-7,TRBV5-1,CASSLASARDEQYF,TGCGCCAGCAGCTTGGCCAGCGCTCGCGACGAGCAGTACTTC
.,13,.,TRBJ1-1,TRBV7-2,CASSLDPFGRAFF,TGTGCCAGCAGCTTAGATCCCTTCGGCAGGGCTTTCTTT
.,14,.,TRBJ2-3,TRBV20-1,CSAKGGPVTDTQYF,TGCAGTGCTAAGGGGGGACCTGTCACAGATACGCAGTATTTT
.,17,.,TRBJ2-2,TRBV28,CASSPAGGGGSTGELFF,TGTGCCAGCAGTCCAGCCGGAGGGGGGGGGAGCACCGGGGAGCTGTTTTTT
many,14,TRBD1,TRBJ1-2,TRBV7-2,CASTKGAGVYGYTF,TGTGCCAGCACCAAGGGGGCAGGTGTCTATGGCTACACCTTC
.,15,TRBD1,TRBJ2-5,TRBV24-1,CATSDDRGGKETQYF,TGTGCCACCAGTGACGACAGGGGTGGAAAAGAGACCCAGTACTTC
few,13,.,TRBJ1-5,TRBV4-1,CASSQEPNQPQHF,TGCGCCAGCAGCCAAGAACCAAATCAGCCCCAGCATTTT
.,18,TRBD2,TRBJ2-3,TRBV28,CASSKPGLAGGSTDTQYF,TGTGCCAGCAGTAAACCGGGACTAGCGGGGGGTAGCACAGATACGCAGTATTTT
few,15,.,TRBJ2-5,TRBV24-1,CATSDPMAWGETQYF,TGTGCCACCAGTGACCCCATGGCCTGGGGGGAGACCCAGTACTTC